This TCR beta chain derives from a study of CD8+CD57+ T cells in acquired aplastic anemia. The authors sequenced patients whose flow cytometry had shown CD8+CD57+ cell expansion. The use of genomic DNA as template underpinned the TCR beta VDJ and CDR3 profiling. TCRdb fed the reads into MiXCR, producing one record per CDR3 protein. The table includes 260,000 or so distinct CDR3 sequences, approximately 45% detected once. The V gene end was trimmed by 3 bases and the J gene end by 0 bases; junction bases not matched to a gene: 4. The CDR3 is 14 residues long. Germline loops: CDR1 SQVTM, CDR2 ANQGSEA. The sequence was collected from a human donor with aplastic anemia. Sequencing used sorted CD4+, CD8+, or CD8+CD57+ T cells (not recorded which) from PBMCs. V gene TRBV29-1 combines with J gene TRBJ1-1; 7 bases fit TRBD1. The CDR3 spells CSVEQGVMNTEAFF. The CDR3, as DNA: TGCAGCGTTGAGCAGGGGGTAATGAACACTGAAGCTTTCTTT. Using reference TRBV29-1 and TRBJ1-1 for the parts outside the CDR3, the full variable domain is SAVISQKPSRDICQRGTSLTIQCQVDSQVTMMFWYRQQPGQSLTLIATANQGSEATYESGFVIDKFPISRPNLTFSTLTVSNMSPEDSSIYLCSVEQGVMNTEAFFGQGTRLTVV.